This TCR beta chain was documented in a study of cytomegalovirus exposure and HLA in healthy donors. Points on this clone: Antigen: not known.

The CDR3 extends over 13 amino acids. Germline V gene data show CDR1 as MNHNS and CDR2 as SASEGT. Deletions cut 7 bases from V and 6 bases from J, with 13 bases between. Vbeta (60) and Jbeta (13) primers were used in the PCR. Profiled with immunoSEQ multiplex PCR; TCRdb holds only in-frame clones, not every one. The sample lists about 130,000 clones; around four fifths were seen once. Study-wide points: V- and J-gene trimming in TCR beta was tied to a missense DCLRE1C variant by an analysis performed later. Most TCR sequences showed up rarely, but some public TCRs showed up in many donors. Later analysis indicated greater clonal expansion among HLA-associated TCR beta chains than among equally common other chains.

This sequence was found in a boy aged 10-17 years in good health and CMV-seronegative. The specimen was PBMCs. J is TRBJ2-1 and V is TRBV6-1, with D perhaps TRBD2 (6 bases). The CDR3 bases are TGTGCCAGCACCCTAGGGACTTTCAATGAGCAGTTCTTC. Protein sequence: CASTLGTFNEQFF.